The present T cell receptor (beta chain) was sequenced within a study of response to subunit inactivated influenza vaccine. Study results and caveats: Authors suggested each seasonal flu vaccination may recruit only limited numbers of new T cells.

V was clipped by 3 bases and J by 3 bases, with 11 bases between them. This CDR3 spans 14 amino acids. This clonotype was detected many times. Its antigen is unidentified. TCRdb redid the calling of the RT-PCR reads with MiXCR, one entry per CDR3 protein. The repertoire has 500,000 to 600,000 distinct CDR3 sequences, around 10% of them found once; the top ten carry roughly 9.6%. These data also formed part of another study, on T cells expressing NK-cell markers. That report notes: With UMIs, 5'RACE template switching was used to make TCR beta cDNA. The authors derived TCR beta repertoires from sorted CD3+CD56+NKG2C+, CD3+CD56+NKG2C- and CD3+CD56-NKG2C+ T cells. Among four donors, these clonotypes also ranked first in the CD3+CD56-NKG2C+ fraction. HCMV specificity of the expanded NKG2C+ T cell clones was not established.

The chain combines TRBV12-3 or TRBV12-4 with TRBJ1-1; TRBD1 is a possible D gene (5 bases). The source material was PBMCs from blood, sampled on the day of vaccination. The origin of this receptor is a man aged 45-65 years who received an inactivated influenza vaccine. CDR3 region: CASSFGGPHTEAFF. The DNA for the CDR3 is TGTGCCAGCAGTTTTGGGGGACCCCACACTGAAGCTTTCTTT.